This entry concerns a single T cell receptor (beta chain). Clones were sequenced by immunoSEQ multiplex PCR, and TCRdb holds only the in-frame ones, with some missing. The sample lists approximately 90,000 clones; approximately 95% were seen once. There are 16 residues in the CDR3. Deletions cut 1 base from V and 1 base from J, with 17 bases between. Germline-derived CDR1 and CDR2 are GTSNPN and SVGIG (reference sequence). This entry comes from a study of technical replicates of blood from a handful of donors. Sequenced material: T cells isolated from PBMCs. This chain joins TRBV30 and TRBJ2-7, with a tentative D call TRBD1 (5 bases). The sequence was collected from a human donor in good health. The CDR3 DNA reads as TGTGCCTGGAGTGGGCCCCAGGCGGACATATCCTACGAGCAGTACTTC. It encodes CAWSGPQADISYEQYF. The full variable domain, its missing parts supplied by reference TRBV30 and TRBJ2-7, is SQTIHQWPATLVQPVGSPLSLECTVEGTSNPNLYWYRQAAGRGLQLLFYSVGIGQISSEVPQNLSASRPQDRQFILSSKKLLLSDSGFYLCAWSGPQADISYEQYFGPGTRLTVT.